What follows are 5 T cell receptor beta chains derived from one specimen sequenced in a study of T cells in Graves' hyperthyroidism and ophthalmopathy. TCR beta CDR3 regions were amplified from RNA transcripts. The study used the HTBI primer set for a first-round RT-PCR of the TCR CDR3. One entry per CDR3 protein results from TCRdb running MiXCR on the multiplex PCR reads. In the table there are about 620,000 distinct CDR3 sequences, about 17% of which are singletons. Sequenced material: blood. Receptors originate from a woman younger than 45 with Graves' hyperthyroidism.

This clonotype came up a few times. This chain uses TRBV2 with TRBJ2-5; D gene unclear. Germline CDR1 and CDR2: SNHLY and FYNNEI. The V gene lost 10 bases and the J gene lost 4 bases, with 13 bases spanning the gap. The CDR3 runs 12 residues. The CDR3 coding sequence is TGTGCCACCGATAAGGGCCGAGAGACCCAGTACTTC. This encodes CATDKGRETQYF. The complete variable domain, with remaining parts taken from reference TRBV2 and TRBJ2-5, reads EPEVTQTPSHQVTQMGQEVILRCVPISNHLYFYWYRQILGQKVEFLVSFYNNEISEKSEIFDDQFSVERPDGSNFTLKIRSTKLEDSAMYFCATDKGRETQYFGPGTRLLVL.

The sample holds many counts of this clonotype. The chain is built from TRBV28 and TRBJ2-5, with unresolved D. V was pared by 4 bases and J by 5 bases, with 17 bases between. This CDR3 contains 15 residues. The germline CDR1 and CDR2 sequences are MDHEN and SYDVKM. CDR3 in amino acids: CASSSPVWTLETQYF. The CDR3 coding sequence is TGTGCCAGCAGTTCCCCCGTCTGGACGCTTGAGACCCAGTACTTC.

This clonotype has ten or more counts. The chain couples TRBV3-1 to TRBJ1-3, with a weak D call TRBD1 (5 bases). This CDR3 is built from 14 residues. V gave up 1 base and J gave up 4 bases, with 8 bases separating them. Germline V CDR1 and CDR2: LGHDT, YNNKEL (reference sequence). The CDR3 DNA follows: TGTGCCAGCAGCCAAGTTCCAGGGGGAAACACCATATATTTT. It yields the protein CASSQVPGGNTIYF.

This clonotype was picked up many times. This chain joins TRBV13 and TRBJ1-1; the match to TRBD1 covers 9 bases. The CDR3 is made up of 16 amino acids. Germline assignment: CDR1 PRHDT and CDR2 FYEKMQ (reference sequence). Trimming removed 4 bases from V and 2 bases from J; junction bases left unmatched: 8. The CDR3 nucleotides are TGTGCCAGCAGCTGGGGGACAGGGAGTTTCAACACTGAAGCTTTCTTT. Translation gives CASSWGTGSFNTEAFF.

This clonotype occurred many times. The chain is built from TRBV20-1 and TRBJ1-6; perhaps TRBD1 as D (6 bases). CDR3 length equals 17 residues. Germline V gene sequence: CDR1 DFQATT, CDR2 SNEGSKA (reference sequence). V lost 2 bases, J lost 0 bases, and 14 bases lay in between. CDR3 sequence reads: CSARTGQSSSYNSPLHF. For the CDR3, the DNA is TGCAGTGCTAGAACCGGACAGTCGAGCTCCTATAATTCACCCCTCCACTTT.